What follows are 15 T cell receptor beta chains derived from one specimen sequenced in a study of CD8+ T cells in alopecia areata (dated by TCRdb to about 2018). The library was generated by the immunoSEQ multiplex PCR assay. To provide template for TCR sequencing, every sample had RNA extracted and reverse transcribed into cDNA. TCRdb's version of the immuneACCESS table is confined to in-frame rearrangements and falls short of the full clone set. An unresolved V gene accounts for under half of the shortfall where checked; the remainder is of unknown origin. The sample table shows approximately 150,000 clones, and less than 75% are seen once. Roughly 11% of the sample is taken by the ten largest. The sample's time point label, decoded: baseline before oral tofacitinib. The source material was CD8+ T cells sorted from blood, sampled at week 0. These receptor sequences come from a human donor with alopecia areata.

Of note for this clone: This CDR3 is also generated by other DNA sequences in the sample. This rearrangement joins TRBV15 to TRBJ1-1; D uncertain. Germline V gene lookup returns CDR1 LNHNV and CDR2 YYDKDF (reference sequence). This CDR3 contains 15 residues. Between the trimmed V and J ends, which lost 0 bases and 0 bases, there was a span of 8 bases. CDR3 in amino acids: CATSRDRSLNTEAFF. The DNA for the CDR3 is TGTGCCACCAGCAGAGATCGGAGCCTGAACACTGAAGCTTTCTTT.

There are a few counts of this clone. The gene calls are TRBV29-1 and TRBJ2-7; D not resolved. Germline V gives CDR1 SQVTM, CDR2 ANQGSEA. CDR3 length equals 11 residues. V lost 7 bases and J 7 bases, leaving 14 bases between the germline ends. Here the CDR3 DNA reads TGCAGCGGCCTATCGGACGGGGAGCAGTACTTC. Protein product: CSGLSDGEQYF.

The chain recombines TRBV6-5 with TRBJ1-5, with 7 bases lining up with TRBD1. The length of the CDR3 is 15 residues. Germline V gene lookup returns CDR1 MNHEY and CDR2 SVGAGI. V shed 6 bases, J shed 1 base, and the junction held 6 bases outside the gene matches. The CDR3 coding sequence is TGTGCCAGCAGCAACAGGGGAAACAGCAATCAGCCCCAGCATTTT. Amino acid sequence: CASSNRGNSNQPQHF.

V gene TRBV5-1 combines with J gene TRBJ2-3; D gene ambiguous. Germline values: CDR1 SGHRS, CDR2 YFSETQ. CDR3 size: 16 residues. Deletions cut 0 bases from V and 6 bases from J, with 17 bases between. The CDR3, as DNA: TGCGCCAGCAGCTTGGAAATGGTACACCAGAGGGATACGCAGTATTTT. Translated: CASSLEMVHQRDTQYF.

The chain's CDR3 is CAWRLSYEQYF. The CDR3 coding sequence is TGTGCCTGGAGGCTCAGTTACGAGCAGTACTTC. The J gene is TRBJ2-7, the V gene TRBV30; the D is unclear. The CDR3 consists of 11 residues. Trimming stripped 3 bases from V and 4 bases from J, with 7 bases between. Germline V lookup: CDR1 GTSNPN, CDR2 SVGIG (reference sequence).

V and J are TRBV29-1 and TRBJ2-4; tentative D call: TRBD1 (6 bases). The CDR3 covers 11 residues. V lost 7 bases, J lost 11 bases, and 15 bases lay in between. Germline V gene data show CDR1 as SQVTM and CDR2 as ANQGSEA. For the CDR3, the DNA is TGCAGCGCCGAGGACAGCTCTGTTCAGTACTTC. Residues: CSAEDSSVQYF.

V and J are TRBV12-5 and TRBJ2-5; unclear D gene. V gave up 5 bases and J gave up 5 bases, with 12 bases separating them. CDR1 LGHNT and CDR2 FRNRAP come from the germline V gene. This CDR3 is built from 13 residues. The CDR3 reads CASGPGGRETQYF. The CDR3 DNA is TGTGCTAGTGGTCCAGGTGGCAGGGAGACCCAGTACTTC.

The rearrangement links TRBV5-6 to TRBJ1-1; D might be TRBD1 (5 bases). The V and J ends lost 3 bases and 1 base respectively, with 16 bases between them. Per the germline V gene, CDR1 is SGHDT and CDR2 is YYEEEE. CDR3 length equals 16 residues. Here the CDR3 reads CASSYLVGDWNTEAFF. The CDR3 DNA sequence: TGTGCCAGCAGCTATTTAGTAGGGGATTGGAACACTGAAGCTTTCTTT.

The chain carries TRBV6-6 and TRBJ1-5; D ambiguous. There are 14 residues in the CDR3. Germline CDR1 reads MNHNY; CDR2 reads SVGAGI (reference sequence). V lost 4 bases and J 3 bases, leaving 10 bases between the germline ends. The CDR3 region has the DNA TGTGCCAGCAGTTCGGACCCGATCAATCAGCCCCAGCATTTT. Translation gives CASSSDPINQPQHF.

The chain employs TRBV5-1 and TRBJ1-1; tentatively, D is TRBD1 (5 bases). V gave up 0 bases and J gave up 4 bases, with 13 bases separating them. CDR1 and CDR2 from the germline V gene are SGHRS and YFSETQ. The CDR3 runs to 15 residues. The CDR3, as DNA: TGCGCCAGCAGCTTGGGTGAAAATGGGGGCACTGAAGCTTTCTTT. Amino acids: CASSLGENGGTEAFF. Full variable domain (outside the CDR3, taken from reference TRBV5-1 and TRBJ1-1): KAGVTQTPRYLIKTRGQQVTLSCSPISGHRSVSWYQQTPGQGLQFLFEYFSETQRNKGNFPGRFSGRQFSNSRSEMNVSTLELGDSALYLCASSLGENGGTEAFFGQGTRLTVV.

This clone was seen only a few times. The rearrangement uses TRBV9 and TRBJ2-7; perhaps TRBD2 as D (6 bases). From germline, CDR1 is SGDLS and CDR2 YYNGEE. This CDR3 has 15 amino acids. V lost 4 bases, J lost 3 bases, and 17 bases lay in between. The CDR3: CASSSRDLGGYEQYF. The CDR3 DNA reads TGTGCCAGCAGCAGCAGAGATCTCGGGGGCTACGAGCAGTACTTC.

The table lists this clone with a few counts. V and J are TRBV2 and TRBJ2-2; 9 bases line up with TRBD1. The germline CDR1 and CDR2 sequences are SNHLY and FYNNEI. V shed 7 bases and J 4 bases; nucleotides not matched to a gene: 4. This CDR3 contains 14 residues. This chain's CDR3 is CASMMDRGTGELFF. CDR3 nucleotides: TGTGCCAGCATGATGGACAGGGGCACCGGGGAGCTGTTTTTT. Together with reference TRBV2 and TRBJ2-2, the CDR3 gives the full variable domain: EPEVTQTPSHQVTQMGQEVILRCVPISNHLYFYWYRQILGQKVEFLVSFYNNEISEKSEIFDDQFSVERPDGSNFTLKIRSTKLEDSAMYFCASMMDRGTGELFFGEGSRLTVL.

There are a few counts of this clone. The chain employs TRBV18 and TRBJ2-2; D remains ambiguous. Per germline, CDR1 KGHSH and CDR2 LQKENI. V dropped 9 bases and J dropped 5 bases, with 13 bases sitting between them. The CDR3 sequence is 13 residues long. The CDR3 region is CASPTTRTGELFF. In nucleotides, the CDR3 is TGTGCCAGTCCGACCACCCGTACCGGGGAGCTGTTTTTT.

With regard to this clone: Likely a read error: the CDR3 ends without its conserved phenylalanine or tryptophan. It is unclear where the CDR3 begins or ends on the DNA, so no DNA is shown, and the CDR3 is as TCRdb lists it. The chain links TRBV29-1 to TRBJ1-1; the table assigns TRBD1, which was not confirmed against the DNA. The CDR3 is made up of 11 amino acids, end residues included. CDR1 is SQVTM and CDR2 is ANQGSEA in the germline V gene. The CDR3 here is CSVDLGQGLWL.

The CDR3 region is CASGNWQYF. The CDR3 nucleotides are TGTGCCAGCGGGAACTGGCAGTATTTT. The V gene is TRBV2, the J gene TRBJ2-3, with no clear D. V shed 8 bases and J shed 11 bases, with 8 bases lying between them. Germline values: CDR1 SNHLY, CDR2 FYNNEI. CDR3 length: 9 amino acids.